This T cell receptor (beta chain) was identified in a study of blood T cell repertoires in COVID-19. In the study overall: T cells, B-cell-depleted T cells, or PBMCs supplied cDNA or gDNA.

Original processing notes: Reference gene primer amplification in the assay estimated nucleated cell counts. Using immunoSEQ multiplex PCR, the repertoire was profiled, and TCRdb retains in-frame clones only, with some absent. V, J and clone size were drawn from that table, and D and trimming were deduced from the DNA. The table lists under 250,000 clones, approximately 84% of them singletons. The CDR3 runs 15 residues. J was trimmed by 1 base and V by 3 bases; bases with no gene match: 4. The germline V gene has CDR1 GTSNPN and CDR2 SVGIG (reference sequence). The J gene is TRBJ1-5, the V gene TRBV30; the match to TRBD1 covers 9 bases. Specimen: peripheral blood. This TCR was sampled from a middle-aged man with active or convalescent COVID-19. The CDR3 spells CAWSGGTGSNQPQHF. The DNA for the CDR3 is TGTGCCTGGAGCGGCGGGACAGGGAGCAATCAGCCCCAGCATTTT.